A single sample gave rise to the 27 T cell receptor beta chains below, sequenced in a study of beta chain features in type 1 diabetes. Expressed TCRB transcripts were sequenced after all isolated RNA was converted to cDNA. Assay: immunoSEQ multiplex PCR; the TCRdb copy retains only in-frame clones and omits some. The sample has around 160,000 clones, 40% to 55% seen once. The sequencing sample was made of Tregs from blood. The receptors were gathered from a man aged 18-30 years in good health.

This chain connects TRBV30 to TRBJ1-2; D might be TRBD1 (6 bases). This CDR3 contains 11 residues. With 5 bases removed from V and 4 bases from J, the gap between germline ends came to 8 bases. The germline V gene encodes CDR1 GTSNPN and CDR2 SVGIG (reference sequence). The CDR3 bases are TGTGCCTGGGGACAGAGCTATGGCTACACCTTC. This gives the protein CAWGQSYGYTF.

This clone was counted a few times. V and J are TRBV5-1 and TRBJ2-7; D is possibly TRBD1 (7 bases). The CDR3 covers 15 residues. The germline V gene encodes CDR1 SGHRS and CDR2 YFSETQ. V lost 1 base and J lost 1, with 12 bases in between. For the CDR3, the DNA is TGCGCCAGCAGCTTGCTCCCAGGGGGGTCCTACGAGCAGTACTTC. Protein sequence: CASSLLPGGSYEQYF.

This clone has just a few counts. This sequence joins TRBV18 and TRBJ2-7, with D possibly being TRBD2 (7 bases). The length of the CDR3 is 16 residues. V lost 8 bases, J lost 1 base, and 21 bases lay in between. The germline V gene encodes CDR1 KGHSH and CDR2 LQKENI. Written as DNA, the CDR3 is TGTGCCAGCACTCGGTTGGGGGGGCCGAATTCCTACGAGCAGTACTTC. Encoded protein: CASTRLGGPNSYEQYF. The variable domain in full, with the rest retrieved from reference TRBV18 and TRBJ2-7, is NAGVMQNPRHLVRRRGQEARLRCSPMKGHSHVYWYRQLPEEGLKFMVYLQKENIIDESGMPKERFSAEFPKEGPSILRIQQVVRGDSAAYFCASTRLGGPNSYEQYFGPGTRLTVT.

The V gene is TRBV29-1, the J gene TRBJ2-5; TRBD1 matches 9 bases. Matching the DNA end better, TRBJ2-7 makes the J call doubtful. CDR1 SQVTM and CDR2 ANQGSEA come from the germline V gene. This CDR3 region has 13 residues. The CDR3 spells CSAGQGSSYEQYF. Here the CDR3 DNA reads TGCAGCGCAGGACAGGGGAGTTCCTACGAGCAGTACTTC.

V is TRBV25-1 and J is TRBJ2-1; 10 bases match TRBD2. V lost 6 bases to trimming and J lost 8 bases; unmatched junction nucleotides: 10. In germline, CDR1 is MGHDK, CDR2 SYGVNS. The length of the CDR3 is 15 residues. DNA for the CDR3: TGTGCCAGCAGGGCCGGGACTAGCGCCTCTTATGAGCAGTTCTTC. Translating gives CASRAGTSASYEQFF.

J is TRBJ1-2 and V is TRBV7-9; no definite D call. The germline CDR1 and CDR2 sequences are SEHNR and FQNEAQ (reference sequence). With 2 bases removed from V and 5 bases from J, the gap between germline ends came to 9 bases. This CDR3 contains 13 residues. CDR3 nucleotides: TGTGCCAGCAGCTTATTACTTTTTTATGGCTACACCTTC. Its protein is CASSLLLFYGYTF.

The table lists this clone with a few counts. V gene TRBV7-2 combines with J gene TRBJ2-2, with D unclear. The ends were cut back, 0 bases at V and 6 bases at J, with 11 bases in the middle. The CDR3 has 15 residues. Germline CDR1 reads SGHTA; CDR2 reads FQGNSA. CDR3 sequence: CASSLALFYPGELFF. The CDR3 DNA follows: TGTGCCAGCAGCTTAGCCCTTTTTTATCCCGGGGAGCTGTTTTTT.

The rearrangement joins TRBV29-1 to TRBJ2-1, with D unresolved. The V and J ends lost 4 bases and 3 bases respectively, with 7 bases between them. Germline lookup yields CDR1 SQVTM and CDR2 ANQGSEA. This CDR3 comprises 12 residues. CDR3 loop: CSVAASYNEQFF. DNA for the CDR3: TGCAGCGTTGCCGCTAGCTACAATGAGCAGTTCTTC.

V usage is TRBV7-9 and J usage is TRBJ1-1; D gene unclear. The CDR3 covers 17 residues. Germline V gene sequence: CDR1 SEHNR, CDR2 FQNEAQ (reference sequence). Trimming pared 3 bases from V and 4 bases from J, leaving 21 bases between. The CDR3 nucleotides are TGTGCCAGCAGCTTCCGCCGGGGTGGGAGCGCGGGCACTGAAGCTTTCTTT. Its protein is CASSFRRGGSAGTEAFF.

CDR3 sequence: CASRIQGEKLFF. In DNA form, the CDR3 reads TGTGCCAGCAGAATTCAGGGTGAAAAACTGTTTTTT. The rearrangement links TRBV7-8 to TRBJ1-4; D possibly corresponds to TRBD1 (5 bases). Trimming removed 6 bases at V and 7 bases at J, with 9 bases between. Germline CDR1 SGHVS, CDR2 FQNEAQ. CDR3 length equals 12 residues.

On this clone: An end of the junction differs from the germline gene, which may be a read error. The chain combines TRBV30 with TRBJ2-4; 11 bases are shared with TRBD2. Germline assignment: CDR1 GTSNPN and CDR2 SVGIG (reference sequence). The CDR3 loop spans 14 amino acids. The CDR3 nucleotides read TGTGCCTGGACCCAGGGAGTAGCGGGAGGGCCTTTTCACTTC. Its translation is CAWTQGVAGGPFHF.

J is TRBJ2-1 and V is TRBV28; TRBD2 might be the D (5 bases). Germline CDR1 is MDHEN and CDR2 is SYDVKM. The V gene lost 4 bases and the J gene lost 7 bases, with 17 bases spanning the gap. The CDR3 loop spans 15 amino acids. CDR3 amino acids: CASSSDFLRANEQFF. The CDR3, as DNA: TGTGCCAGCAGTTCGGACTTTCTGAGAGCAAATGAGCAGTTCTTC. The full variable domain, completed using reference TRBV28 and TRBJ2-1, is DVKVTQSSRYLVKRTGEKVFLECVQDMDHENMFWYRQDPGLGLRLIYFSYDVKMKEKGDIPEGYSVSREKKERFSLILESASTNQTSMYLCASSSDFLRANEQFFGPGTRLTVL.

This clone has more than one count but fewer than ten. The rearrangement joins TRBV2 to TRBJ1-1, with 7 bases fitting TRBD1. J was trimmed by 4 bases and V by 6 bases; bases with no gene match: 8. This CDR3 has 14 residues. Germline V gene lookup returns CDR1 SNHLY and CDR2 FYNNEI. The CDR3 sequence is CASRGRTGTTEAFF. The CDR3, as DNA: TGTGCCAGCAGGGGTCGGACAGGTACCACTGAAGCTTTCTTT.

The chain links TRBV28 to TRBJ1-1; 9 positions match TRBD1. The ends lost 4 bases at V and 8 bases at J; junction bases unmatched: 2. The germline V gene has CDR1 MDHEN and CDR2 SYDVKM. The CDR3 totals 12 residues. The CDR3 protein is CASSSQGAEAFF. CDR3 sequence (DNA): TGTGCCAGCAGTTCACAGGGGGCCGAAGCTTTCTTT. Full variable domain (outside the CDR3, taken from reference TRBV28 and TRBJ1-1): DVKVTQSSRYLVKRTGEKVFLECVQDMDHENMFWYRQDPGLGLRLIYFSYDVKMKEKGDIPEGYSVSREKKERFSLILESASTNQTSMYLCASSSQGAEAFFGQGTRLTVV.

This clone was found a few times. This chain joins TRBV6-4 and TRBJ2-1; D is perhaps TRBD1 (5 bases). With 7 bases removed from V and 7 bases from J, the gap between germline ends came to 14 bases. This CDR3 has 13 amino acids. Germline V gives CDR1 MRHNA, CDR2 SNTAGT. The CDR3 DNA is TGTGCCAGCAAACCTCAGGGTCGGAATGAGCAGTTCTTC. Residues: CASKPQGRNEQFF.

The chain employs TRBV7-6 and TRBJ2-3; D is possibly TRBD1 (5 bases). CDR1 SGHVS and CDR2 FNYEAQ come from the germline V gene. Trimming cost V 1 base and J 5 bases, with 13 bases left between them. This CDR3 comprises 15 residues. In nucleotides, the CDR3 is TGTGCCAGCAGCTTAGAAGGCAGGGTCATAGATACGCAGTATTTT. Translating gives CASSLEGRVIDTQYF.

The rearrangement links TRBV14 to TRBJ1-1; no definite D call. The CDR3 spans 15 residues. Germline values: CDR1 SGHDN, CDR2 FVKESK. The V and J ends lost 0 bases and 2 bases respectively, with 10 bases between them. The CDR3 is CASSQDPPVNTEAFF. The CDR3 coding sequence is TGTGCCAGCAGCCAAGATCCGCCAGTCAACACTGAAGCTTTCTTT.

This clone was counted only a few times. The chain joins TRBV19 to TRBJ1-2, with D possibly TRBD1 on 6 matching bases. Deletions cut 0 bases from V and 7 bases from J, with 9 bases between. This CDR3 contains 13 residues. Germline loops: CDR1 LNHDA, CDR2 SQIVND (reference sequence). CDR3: CASSIEQGFGYTF. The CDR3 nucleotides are TGTGCCAGTAGTATAGAACAGGGTTTTGGCTACACCTTC.

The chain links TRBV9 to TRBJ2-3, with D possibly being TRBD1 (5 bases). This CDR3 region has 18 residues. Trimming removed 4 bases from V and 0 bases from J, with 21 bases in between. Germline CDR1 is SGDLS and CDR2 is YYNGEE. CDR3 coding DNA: TGTGCCAGCAGCCCCGGCACAGGACGGCTGGGCAGCACAGATACGCAGTATTTT. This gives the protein CASSPGTGRLGSTDTQYF.

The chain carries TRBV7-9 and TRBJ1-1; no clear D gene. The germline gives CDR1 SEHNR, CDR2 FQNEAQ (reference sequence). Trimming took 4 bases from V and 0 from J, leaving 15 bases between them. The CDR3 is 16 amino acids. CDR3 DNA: TGTGCCAGCAGCTCGCGTTTAGAGATCATGAACACTGAAGCTTTCTTT. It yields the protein CASSSRLEIMNTEAFF.

The CDR3 nucleotides read TGTGCCAGCTCATCAACTACTGGAAACACCATATATTTT. Encoded protein: CASSSTTGNTIYF. The chain carries TRBV18 and TRBJ1-3; the D is unclear. The CDR3 is made up of 13 amino acids. V was trimmed by 5 bases and J by 2 bases, leaving 7 bases between them. From germline, CDR1 is KGHSH and CDR2 LQKENI.

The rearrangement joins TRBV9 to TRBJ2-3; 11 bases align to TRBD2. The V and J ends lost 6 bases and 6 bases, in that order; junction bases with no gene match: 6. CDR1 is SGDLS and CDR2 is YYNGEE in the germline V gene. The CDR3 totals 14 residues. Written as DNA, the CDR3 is TGTGCCAGCACGACTAGCGGGAACACGGATACGCAGTATTTT. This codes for CASTTSGNTDTQYF.

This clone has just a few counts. CDR3 DNA sequence: TGCGCCAGCAGCCAAGACAGATATAGCAATCAGCCCCAGCATTTT. Amino acid sequence: CASSQDRYSNQPQHF. The rearrangement links TRBV4-3 to TRBJ1-5; D is uncertain. This CDR3 contains 15 residues. The germline V gene encodes CDR1 LGHNA and CDR2 YSLEER. Trimming shortened V by 0 bases and J by 0 bases, and 6 bases separated the two germline ends.

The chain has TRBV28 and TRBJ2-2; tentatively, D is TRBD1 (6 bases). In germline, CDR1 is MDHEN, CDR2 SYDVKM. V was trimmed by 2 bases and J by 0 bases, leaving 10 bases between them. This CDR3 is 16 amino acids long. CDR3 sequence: CASSLPGAPNTGELFF. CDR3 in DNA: TGTGCCAGCAGTTTACCAGGGGCCCCGAACACCGGGGAGCTGTTTTTT.

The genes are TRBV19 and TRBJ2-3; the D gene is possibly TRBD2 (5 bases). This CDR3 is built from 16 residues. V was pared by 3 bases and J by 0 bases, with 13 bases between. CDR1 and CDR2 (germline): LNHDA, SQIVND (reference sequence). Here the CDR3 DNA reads TGTGCCAGTAGTATCTCATCGGACTCTAGCACAGATACGCAGTATTTT. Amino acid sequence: CASSISSDSSTDTQYF.

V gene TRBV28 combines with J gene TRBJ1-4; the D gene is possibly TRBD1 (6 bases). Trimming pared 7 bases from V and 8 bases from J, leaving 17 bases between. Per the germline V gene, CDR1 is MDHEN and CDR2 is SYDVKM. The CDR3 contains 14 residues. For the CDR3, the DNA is TGTGCCAGCAAACGATCAGGGGTCAGGGAAAAACTGTTTTTT. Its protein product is CASKRSGVREKLFF. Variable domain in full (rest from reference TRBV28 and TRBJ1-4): DVKVTQSSRYLVKRTGEKVFLECVQDMDHENMFWYRQDPGLGLRLIYFSYDVKMKEKGDIPEGYSVSREKKERFSLILESASTNQTSMYLCASKRSGVREKLFFGSGTQLSVL.

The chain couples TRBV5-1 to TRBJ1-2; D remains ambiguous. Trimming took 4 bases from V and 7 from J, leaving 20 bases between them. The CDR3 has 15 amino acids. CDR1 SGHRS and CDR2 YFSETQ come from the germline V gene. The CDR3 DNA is TGCGCCAGCAGCGAAACGACTCGGGTTCCTACTGGCTACACCTTC. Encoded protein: CASSETTRVPTGYTF.